What follows describes a single T cell receptor beta chain. Its antigen remains unidentified. The sample originates from a study of shared clonotypes between healthy human individuals. The overall study: Each donor had three CD4 naive, three CD4 memory, two CD8 naive and one CD8 memory plate.

Study results and limitations: Between a few donors, naive CD4 clonotypes were shared at a level of about 5%.

Genomic DNA from each subset was divided evenly over several immunoSEQ plates. Profiling relied on immunoSEQ multiplex PCR, and the TCRdb table lists in-frame clones only, not all of them. The sample includes roughly 640,000 clones, under 80% seen only once; the top ten take approximately 1.7%. The germline CDR1 and CDR2 sequences are KGHSH and LQKENI. With 4 bases clipped from V and 3 bases from J, the junction kept 6 bases outside the gene matches. The CDR3 has 16 residues. Sequenced material: memory CD4+ T cells sorted from blood. Subset specified: CD45RA-negative fraction. The receptor comes from a woman in her 30s in good health. This chain links TRBV18 with TRBJ2-7; 13 positions agree with TRBD2. The CDR3 here is CASSRWTSGSFYEQYF. CDR3 in DNA: TGTGCCAGCTCACGATGGACTAGCGGGAGTTTCTACGAGCAGTACTTC.